This T cell receptor (beta chain) was sequenced in a study of neurological immune-mediated disorders (dated by TCRdb to the late 2010s). General notes on the study: The study compared peripheral blood TCR-beta repertoires of HTLV-I-associated myelopathy (HAM/TSP) patients, multiple sclerosis patients and healthy controls using UMI-based sequencing. The 90 to 120 TCR-beta libraries covered PBMC samples along with longitudinal samples, technical triplicates, and paired sorted CD4+ and CD8+ T-cell subsets. The cohort was made up of 68 subjects, consisting of 14 HAM/TSP patients, about 34 multiple sclerosis patients and 20 healthy controls. Summary of the overall study and its limitations: The highest TCR clonal expansion was observed in HAM/TSP patients, whereas the lowest was observed in MS patients, even when compared with healthy controls. Expanded clones from different subjects shared no identical CDR3 amino acid sequences, which suggests that TCR-beta repertoires were private in all groups.

On this clonotype: The target of this receptor is not known. Base qualities were left out, and no much larger clone turns up one base away.

Healthy controls were blood bank volunteers in Maryland, USA. For the unsorted PBMC libraries, 2 million PBMCs were stored in RNAlater at -80 degrees C until RNA extraction and were used to generate the libraries. Peripheral blood was subjected to Ficoll-Hypaque density gradient centrifugation to isolate PBMCs, which were then cryopreserved in liquid nitrogen. To synthesize cDNA, template-switch 5'RACE was performed with a primer carrying a 10-nucleotide random unique molecular identifier so that each TCR transcript was tagged. Each sequencing run produced over 190 million TCR-beta sequences covering 15-18 subjects. The RNeasy kit was used to extract total RNA. The KAPA Real-time Library Amplification kit was used to amplify TCR-beta VDJ regions with primers for the TCR constant region and the 5'RACE anchor. A first PCR added sample indexes and Illumina adaptors, after which a second PCR increased the library yield. The roughly 650 bp TCR product was size-selected on a 2% E-gel SizeSelection system after Ampure bead purification. Before pooling, library quality was checked on a Bioanalyzer, concentration was measured with Qubit, and libraries were quantified with the Kapa Library Quantification kit. An Illumina HiSeq 2500 sequenced the libraries paired-end 2 x 150 bp. To increase sequence diversity, 25-30% phiX was spiked into each library pool. In the original analysis: Quality-filtered reads were processed with the UMI-based MiGEC pipeline, and over 90% of raw TCR sequences were removed by the MiGEC pipeline during error correction. IMGT germline references were used for aligning VDJ genes, and each clonotype was defined as a unique CDR3 amino acid sequence together with its V-J genes. Clonal expansion, Shannon diversity and CDR3 relatedness (CalcPairwiseDistances, ClusterSamples) were evaluated with VDJtools, and phylogenetic trees were built with CLCbio workbench. Using coefficient-of-variation modelling across technical triplicates, the study counted a clone as expanded if it had at least 8 unique UMIs. TCRdb took the public reads, trimmed them with fastp at Q25, ran MiXCR for clone calling and kept in-frame beta chains. Each entry merges the rows of one CDR3 protein and shows their most common DNA and genes. The V and J calls and clone size are TCRdb's, not the authors'. Within this sample are about 30,000 distinct CDR3 sequences, with roughly an eighth of them counted one time only. The ten largest make up roughly 5% of the sample.

As encoded in the germline V gene, CDR1 is LGHNA while CDR2 is YNFKEQ. The CDR3 runs 15 residues from the cysteine to the phenylalanine. The entry retains the CDR3 DNA only, 45 bases that are in frame from base 1. Between the V and J ends, shortened by 1 base and 2 bases respectively, the junction contains 9 bases. The TCR was taken from a woman in her sixties in good health. The specimen sequenced was PBMCs. The chain was built from TRBV4-2 and TRBJ2-1, and perhaps TRBD1 as D gene, on 6 matching bases. The DNA reads TGTGCCAGCAGCCAAGGGGGGCAAACCTACAATGAGCAGTTCTTC. This sequence encodes CASSQGGQTYNEQFF.